The rows below give T cell receptor beta chains drawn from one sample of a study of cytomegalovirus exposure and HLA in healthy donors. The assay was immunoSEQ multiplex PCR, and TCRdb's table has in-frame clones only and misses some. Here the sample spans approximately 180,000 clones, 81% being singletons. The specimen sequenced was PBMCs. These receptors originate from a woman in her twenties or thirties in good health and CMV-seronegative. Each CDR3 is given with its conserved first and last residue. The order of the fields is V gene, J gene, CDR3 protein.

TRBV4-2	TRBJ2-1	CASSQGIWSYSYNEQFF
TRBV7-2	TRBJ1-1	CASSLAFSGTEAFF
TRBV5-1	TRBJ2-3	CASSLYYTDTQYF
TRBV4-3	TRBJ2-7	CASSQHSGGGYEQYF
TRBV5-4	TRBJ2-3	CASSLVGGLAGGDTDTQYF
TRBV7-9	TRBJ2-1	CASSFGGTEGIEQFF
TRBV6-1	TRBJ1-4	CASNTGGSNEKLFF
TRBV7-9	TRBJ1-5	CSSSLGLGGIQPQHF
TRBV2	TRBJ2-1	CASSEVGTTASYNEQFF
TRBV15	TRBJ2-3	CATSRGKSPGSTDTQYF
TRBV30	TRBJ2-7	CAWSDRTYEQYF
TRBV28	TRBJ1-2	CASSSHRGLYYGYTF
TRBV19	TRBJ2-1	CATETGYYNEQFF
TRBV19	TRBJ1-5	CASSSWDRGKDQPQHF
TRBV5-1	TRBJ2-2	CASSLVLVTGGVIGELFF
TRBV5-1	TRBJ2-3	CASSELGRSTDTQYF
TRBV11-2	TRBJ2-1	CASSLVAEQFF
TRBV7-2	TRBJ1-1	CASSFQTGLNTEAFF
TRBV9	TRBJ2-1	CASSVDLSIYNEQFF
TRBV12-5	TRBJ2-1	CTSGLDRGFGNEQFF
TRBV27	TRBJ2-5	CASSSGRQGEGGTQYF
TRBV7-9	TRBJ2-7	CSSSLDVQDEQYF
TRBV5-1	TRBJ1-2	CASTRQGIVLF
TRBV28	TRBJ2-4	CASTGGHQDIQYF
TRBV7-2	TRBJ2-2	CASSLTSGANTGELFF
TRBV11-2	TRBJ2-7	CASSLPWDFYEQYF
TRBV5-5	TRBJ2-1	CASSPTGNLYEQFF
TRBV19	TRBJ1-2	CASSPVFGGGYGYTF
TRBV10-1	TRBJ2-5	CASSRTGVETQYF
TRBV11-2	TRBJ1-1	CASTPGIRRSNTEAFF
TRBV27	TRBJ2-7	CASGPGGTYEQYF
TRBV25-1	TRBJ1-3	CASSELGMGGGGRNTIYF
TRBV5-1	TRBJ1-2	CASSIGDYGYTF
TRBV9	TRBJ2-3	CASSDQTSGSWYRDTQYF
TRBV5-4	TRBJ2-1	CASSVTSGVYNEQFF
TRBV7-2	TRBJ2-7	CASSPRGGGGEGYEQYF
TRBV11-2	TRBJ2-2	CASSLARGGSSGELFF
TRBV6-5	TRBJ2-5	CASSLTQGAVETQYF
TRBV5-1	TRBJ2-3	CASSLQGGGTDTQYF
TRBV6-6	TRBJ1-5	CASSYRQGELNQPQHF
TRBV7-9	TRBJ1-2	CSSSLPLSRPNYGYTF
TRBV28	TRBJ1-1	CASSFDRGTFF
TRBV27	TRBJ1-1	CASSLSAGLFAEAFF
TRBV5-1	TRBJ2-3	CASSLDLAGADTQYF
TRBV6-5	TRBJ2-1	CASSYITGPYNEQFF
TRBV28	TRBJ1-5	CASSLSPGYSNQPQHF
TRBV18	TRBJ1-5	CASSPRQGAGQPQHF
TRBV28	TRBJ1-2	CASSFESADSTRYSYGYTF
TRBV6-6	TRBJ1-1	CASSSNAMNTEAFF
TRBV5-6	TRBJ1-1	CASSLLPGGLGSNTEAFF
TRBV2	TRBJ1-5	CASSPQGTSNQPQHF
TRBV7-6	TRBJ2-2	CASRARGRNTGELFF
TRBV7-2	TRBJ2-7	CASSSPGQGFYEQYF
TRBV15	TRBJ2-5	CATSTSVRTGDQETQYF
TRBV7-2	TRBJ2-7	CASSLAGTVYEQYF
TRBV7-8	TRBJ1-6	CASSGGAESQSALHF
TRBV2	TRBJ1-3	CASTELVTAGNTIYF